This T cell receptor beta chain appears in the sequencing data of a study of cytomegalovirus exposure and HLA in healthy donors. The PCR used 60 Vbeta and 13 Jbeta primers. The table came from immunoSEQ multiplex PCR; TCRdb's copy has only in-frame clones and leaves some out. The sample includes about 200,000 clones, approximately 80% of them seen just once. Findings and limits, study-wide: The sole available immune exposure information was CMV serostatus.

V lost 3 bases, J lost 0 bases, and 1 base stayed unmatched. The CDR3 runs 14 residues. The germline gives CDR1 ENHRY, CDR2 SYGVKD. Notes on this clone: The target antigen is unknown.

The TCR originated in a woman in her 30s in good health and CMV-seropositive. The sequenced sample consisted of PBMCs. V usage is TRBV10-3 and J usage is TRBJ1-1, with TRBD1 matching 7 bases. The CDR3 here is CAISEGTVNTEAFF. CDR3 sequence (DNA): TGTGCCATCAGTGAAGGGACAGTGAACACTGAAGCTTTCTTT.